The clone carrying this T cell receptor beta chain showed up just a few times. Its specificity is unknown. Trimming left V 5 bases short and J 5 bases short, with 7 bases between. Germline-derived CDR1 and CDR2 are GTSNPN and SVGIG (reference sequence). The CDR3 contains 11 residues. Expressed TCRB transcripts were sequenced after all isolated RNA was converted to cDNA. The protocol was immunoSEQ multiplex PCR, while the TCRdb copy is restricted to in-frame clones and leaves out a portion. The repertoire includes around 400,000 clones, around 13% of them detected once, and 0.015% to 0.02% sits in the top ten. CD4+ naive, central memory, regulatory and stem cell-like memory subsets were isolated by sorting on CD45RO/CCR7/CD25/CD127/CD95/CD27. This record belongs to a study of beta chain features in type 1 diabetes. General study findings and limits: There was no resolution here of whether HLA type influences TCRB rearrangement.

This receptor was obtained from a man aged 18-30 years in good health. Sequencing was done on a sample of naive CD4+ T cells from blood. The V and J genes are TRBV30 and TRBJ2-1, with a weak D call TRBD2 (5 bases). CDR3 loop: CAWSGDNEQFF. For the CDR3, the DNA is TGTGCCTGGTCCGGGGACAATGAGCAGTTCTTC.